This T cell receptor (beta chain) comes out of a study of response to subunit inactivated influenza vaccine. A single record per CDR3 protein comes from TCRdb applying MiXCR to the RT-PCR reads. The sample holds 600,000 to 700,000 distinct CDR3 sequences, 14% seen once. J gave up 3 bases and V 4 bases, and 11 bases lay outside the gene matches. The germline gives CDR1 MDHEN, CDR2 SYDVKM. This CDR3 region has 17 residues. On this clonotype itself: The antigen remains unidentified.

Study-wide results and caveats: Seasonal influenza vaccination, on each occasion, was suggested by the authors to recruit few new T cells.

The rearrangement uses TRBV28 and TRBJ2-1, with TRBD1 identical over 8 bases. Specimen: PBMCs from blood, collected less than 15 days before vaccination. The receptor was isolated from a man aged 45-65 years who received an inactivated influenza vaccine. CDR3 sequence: CASSSDLRGQIYNEQFF. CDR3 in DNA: TGTGCCAGCAGTTCAGATCTCAGGGGGCAGATCTACAATGAGCAGTTCTTC.